Following are 10 T cell receptor beta chains from one sample sequenced in a study of blood T cell repertoires in COVID-19. Profiling relied on immunoSEQ multiplex PCR, and the TCRdb table lists in-frame clones only, not all of them. Among 200,000 to 300,000 clones, around nine tenths were seen once, and the ten largest hold roughly 5%. Input material: peripheral blood. The source of these receptors is a woman aged 55-75 years with COVID-19, enrolled during active disease.

The V call is TRBV28, the J call TRBJ1-5; maybe TRBD1 (5 bases). Germline CDR1 and CDR2: MDHEN and SYDVKM. There are 14 residues in the CDR3. Trimming pared 6 bases from V and 0 bases from J, leaving 9 bases between. CDR3 sequence: CASRTAYSNQPQHF. CDR3 sequence (DNA): TGTGCCAGCAGGACAGCTTATAGCAATCAGCCCCAGCATTTT. Full variable domain (rest looked up from reference TRBV28 and TRBJ1-5): DVKVTQSSRYLVKRTGEKVFLECVQDMDHENMFWYRQDPGLGLRLIYFSYDVKMKEKGDIPEGYSVSREKKERFSLILESASTNQTSMYLCASRTAYSNQPQHFGDGTRLSIL.

The chain has TRBV18 and TRBJ1-3, with D possibly being TRBD1 (6 bases). Germline CDR1 and CDR2: KGHSH and LQKENI. The CDR3 sequence is 13 residues long. V was trimmed by 6 bases and J by 4 bases, leaving 10 bases between them. CDR3 in amino acids: CASSAGDGNTIYF. As DNA, the CDR3 is TGTGCCAGCTCTGCAGGGGACGGAAACACCATATATTTT. The variable domain in full, completed from reference TRBV18 and TRBJ1-3, reads NAGVMQNPRHLVRRRGQEARLRCSPMKGHSHVYWYRQLPEEGLKFMVYLQKENIIDESGMPKERFSAEFPKEGPSILRIQQVVRGDSAAYFCASSAGDGNTIYFGEGSWLTVV.

The V gene is TRBV5-1, the J gene TRBJ2-7, with no clear D. Germline CDR1 reads SGHRS; CDR2 reads YFSETQ. The V end was cut by 1 base, the J end by 3 bases, with 11 bases between. This CDR3 comprises 14 residues. CDR3 coding DNA: TGCGCCAGCAGCTTGATCCCCAGGATCTACGAGCAGTACTTC. Residues: CASSLIPRIYEQYF.

The chain couples TRBV7-3 to TRBJ2-1, with 7 bases that match TRBD2. V was clipped by 4 bases and J by 4 bases; unmatched bases: 16. The CDR3 length is 18 residues. CDR1 and CDR2 from the germline V gene are SGHTA and FQGTGA. CDR3 nucleotide sequence: TGTGCCAGCAGCTCCATTCGGGGTAGGTCTAGCGGATACAATGAGCAGTTCTTC. Amino acids: CASSSIRGRSSGYNEQFF.

The chain combines TRBV11-2 with TRBJ2-7, with 9 bases aligning to TRBD1. CDR1 and CDR2 (germline): SGHAT, FQNNGV. Trimming cost V 5 bases and J 0 bases; bases outside gene matches: 5. The CDR3 totals 15 residues. DNA of the CDR3: TGTGCCAGCAGCCCGGGACAGGGCCTCTCCTACGAGCAGTACTTC. It specifies CASSPGQGLSYEQYF.

CDR3 in DNA: TGCGCCAGCAGCCAAGATCCCGGCGGCCTCTACGAGCAGTACTTC. Protein: CASSQDPGGLYEQYF. The chain recombines TRBV4-3 with TRBJ2-7; D call uncertain. Germline assignment: CDR1 LGHNA and CDR2 YSLEER. The CDR3 totals 15 residues. The V and J ends lost 0 bases and 3 bases respectively, with 12 bases between them.

This chain links TRBV28 with TRBJ2-7; D unclear. Between the trimmed V and J ends, which lost 7 bases and 2 bases, there was a span of 12 bases. CDR3 size: 13 residues. Germline lookup yields CDR1 MDHEN and CDR2 SYDVKM. The CDR3 DNA follows: TGTGCCAGCACCATTTTAGGAGCCTACGAGCAGTACTTC. Its protein is CASTILGAYEQYF.

The rearrangement joins TRBV5-1 to TRBJ2-1, with 8 bases fitting TRBD2. CDR1 is SGHRS, CDR2 YFSETQ, per germline. Trimming took 6 bases from V and 0 from J; bases not matched to a gene: 5. CDR3 length: 15 amino acids. CDR3 in amino acids: CASNAGTSSYNEQFF. In DNA form, the CDR3 reads TGCGCCAGCAATGCCGGGACTAGCTCCTACAATGAGCAGTTCTTC.

V and J are TRBV30 and TRBJ1-5, with a tentative D call TRBD1 (6 bases). This CDR3 spans 14 amino acids. V was clipped by 0 bases and J by 7 bases, with 13 bases between them. Per the germline V gene, CDR1 is GTSNPN and CDR2 is SVGIG (reference sequence). The CDR3 spells CAWSVGGGGQPQHF. CDR3 nucleotides: TGTGCCTGGAGTGTAGGGGGGGGAGGACAGCCCCAGCATTTT. Full variable domain (remainder filled in from reference TRBV30 and TRBJ1-5): SQTIHQWPATLVQPVGSPLSLECTVEGTSNPNLYWYRQAAGRGLQLLFYSVGIGQISSEVPQNLSASRPQDRQFILSSKKLLLSDSGFYLCAWSVGGGGQPQHFGDGTRLSIL.

The rearrangement links TRBV28 to TRBJ1-2; D perhaps matches TRBD1 (5 bases). This CDR3 is 12 amino acids long. Trimming took 3 bases from V and 4 from J, leaving 6 bases between them. Germline CDR1 is MDHEN and CDR2 is SYDVKM. CDR3 sequence (DNA): TGTGCCAGCAGTTTCGGGGGCTATGGCTACACCTTC. It is translated as CASSFGGYGYTF.